This TCR beta chain was sequenced in a study of tumor and adjacent non-tumor tissue in lung cancer. Study information: On average, productive TCRbeta reads reached about 4 million per sample. Study-level findings and limits: Significantly higher TCR diversity was found in tumor than normal lung. Shorter survival was associated with higher TCR diversity in tumors.

This sample's RNA came from whole unsorted tissue. This non-tumor lung sample came from over 3 cm beyond the tumor edge. Newly diagnosed lung cancer patients had thoracic surgery in China, August–late 2014, without prior chemotherapy. The library came from three nested PCR rounds adapted from ARM-PCR protocols. Each CDR3 protein gets one entry after TCRdb re-called the multiplex PCR reads with MiXCR. The sample has about 60,000 distinct CDR3 sequences; around 64% are singletons. Details on this clonotype: Its matching antigen is unknown. A read error may be the cause here, since a much bigger clone is one base away.

The CDR3 extends over 20 amino acids. Germline V gene sequence: CDR1 MNHNY, CDR2 SVGAGI (reference sequence). This chain connects TRBV6-6 to TRBJ2-4, with TRBD2 matching over 14 bases. The specimen sequenced was distant non-tumor lung tissue. This clonotype was sampled from a man aged 65 to 85 with non-small cell lung cancer. The CDR3: CASSSLGTSGGPIAKNIPYF. The CDR3 nucleotides are TGTGCCAGCAGTTCCTTAGGGACTAGCGGGGGCCCAATAGCCAAAAACATTCCGTACTTC.